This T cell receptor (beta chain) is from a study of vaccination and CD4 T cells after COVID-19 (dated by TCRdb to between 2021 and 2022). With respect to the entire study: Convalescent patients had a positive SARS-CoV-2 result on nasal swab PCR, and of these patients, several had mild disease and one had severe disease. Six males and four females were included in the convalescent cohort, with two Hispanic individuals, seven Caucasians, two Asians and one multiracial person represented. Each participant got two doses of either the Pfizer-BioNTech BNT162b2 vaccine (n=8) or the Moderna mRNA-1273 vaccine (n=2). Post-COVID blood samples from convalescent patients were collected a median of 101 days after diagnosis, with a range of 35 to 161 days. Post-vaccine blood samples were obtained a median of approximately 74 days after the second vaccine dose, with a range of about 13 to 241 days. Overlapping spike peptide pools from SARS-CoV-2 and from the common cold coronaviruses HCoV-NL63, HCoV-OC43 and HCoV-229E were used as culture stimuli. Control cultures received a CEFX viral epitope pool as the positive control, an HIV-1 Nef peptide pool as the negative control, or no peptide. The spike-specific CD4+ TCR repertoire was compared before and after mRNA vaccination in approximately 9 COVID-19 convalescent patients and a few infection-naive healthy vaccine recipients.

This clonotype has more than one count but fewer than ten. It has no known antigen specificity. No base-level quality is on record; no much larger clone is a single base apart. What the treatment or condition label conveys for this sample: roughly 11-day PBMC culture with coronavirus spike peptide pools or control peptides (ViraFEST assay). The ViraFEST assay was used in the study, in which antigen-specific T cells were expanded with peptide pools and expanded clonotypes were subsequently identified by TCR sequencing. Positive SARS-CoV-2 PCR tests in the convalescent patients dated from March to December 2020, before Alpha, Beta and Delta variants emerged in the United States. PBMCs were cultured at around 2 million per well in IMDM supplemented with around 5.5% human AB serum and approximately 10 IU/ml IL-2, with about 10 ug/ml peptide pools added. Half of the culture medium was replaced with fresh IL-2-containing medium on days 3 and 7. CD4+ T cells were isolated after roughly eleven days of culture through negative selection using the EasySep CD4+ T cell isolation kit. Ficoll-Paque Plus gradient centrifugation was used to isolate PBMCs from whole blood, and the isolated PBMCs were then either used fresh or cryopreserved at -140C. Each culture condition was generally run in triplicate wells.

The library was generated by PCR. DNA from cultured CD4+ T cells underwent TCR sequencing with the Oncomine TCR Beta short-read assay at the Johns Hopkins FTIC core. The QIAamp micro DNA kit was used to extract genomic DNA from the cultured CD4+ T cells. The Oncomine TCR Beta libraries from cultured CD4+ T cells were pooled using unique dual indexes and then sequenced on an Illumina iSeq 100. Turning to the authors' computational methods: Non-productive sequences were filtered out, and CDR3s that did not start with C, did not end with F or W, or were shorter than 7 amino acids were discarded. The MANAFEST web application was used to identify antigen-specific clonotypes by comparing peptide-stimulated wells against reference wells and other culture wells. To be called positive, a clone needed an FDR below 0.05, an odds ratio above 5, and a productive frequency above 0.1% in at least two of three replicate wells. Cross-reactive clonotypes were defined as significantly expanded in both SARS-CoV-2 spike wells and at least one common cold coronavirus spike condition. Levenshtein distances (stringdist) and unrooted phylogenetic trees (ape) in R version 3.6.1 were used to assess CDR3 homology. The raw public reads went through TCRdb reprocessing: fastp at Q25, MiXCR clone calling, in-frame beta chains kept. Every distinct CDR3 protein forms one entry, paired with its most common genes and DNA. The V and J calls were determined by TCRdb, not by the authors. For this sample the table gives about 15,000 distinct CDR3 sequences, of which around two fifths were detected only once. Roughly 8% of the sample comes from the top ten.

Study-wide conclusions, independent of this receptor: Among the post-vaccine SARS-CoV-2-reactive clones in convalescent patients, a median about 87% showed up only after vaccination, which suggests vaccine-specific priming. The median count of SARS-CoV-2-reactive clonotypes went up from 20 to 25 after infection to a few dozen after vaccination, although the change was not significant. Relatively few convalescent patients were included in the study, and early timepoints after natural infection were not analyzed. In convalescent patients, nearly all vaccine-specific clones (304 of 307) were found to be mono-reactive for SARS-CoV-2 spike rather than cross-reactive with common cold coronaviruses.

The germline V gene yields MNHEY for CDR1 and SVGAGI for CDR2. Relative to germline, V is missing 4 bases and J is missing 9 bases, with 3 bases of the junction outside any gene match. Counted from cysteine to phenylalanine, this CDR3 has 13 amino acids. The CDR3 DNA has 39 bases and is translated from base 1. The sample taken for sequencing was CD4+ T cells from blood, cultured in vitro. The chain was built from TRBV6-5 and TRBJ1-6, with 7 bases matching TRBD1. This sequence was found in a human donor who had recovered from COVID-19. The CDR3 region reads CASSLTGSSPLHF. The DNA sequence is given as TGTGCCAGCAGTTTGACAGGGAGTTCACCCCTCCACTTT.